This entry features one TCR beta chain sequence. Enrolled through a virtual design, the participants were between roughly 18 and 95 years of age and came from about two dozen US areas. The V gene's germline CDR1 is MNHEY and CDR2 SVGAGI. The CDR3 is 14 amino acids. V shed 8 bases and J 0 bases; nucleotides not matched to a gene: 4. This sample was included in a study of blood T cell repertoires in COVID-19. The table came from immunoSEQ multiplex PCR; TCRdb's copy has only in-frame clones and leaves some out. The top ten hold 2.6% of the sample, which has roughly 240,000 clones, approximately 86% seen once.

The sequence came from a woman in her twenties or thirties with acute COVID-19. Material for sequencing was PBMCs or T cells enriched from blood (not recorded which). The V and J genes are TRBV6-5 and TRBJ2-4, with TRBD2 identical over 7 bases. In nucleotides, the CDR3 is TGTGCCAGCGGGGAGGGGCTAGCCAAAAACATTCAGTACTTC. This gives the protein CASGEGLAKNIQYF.